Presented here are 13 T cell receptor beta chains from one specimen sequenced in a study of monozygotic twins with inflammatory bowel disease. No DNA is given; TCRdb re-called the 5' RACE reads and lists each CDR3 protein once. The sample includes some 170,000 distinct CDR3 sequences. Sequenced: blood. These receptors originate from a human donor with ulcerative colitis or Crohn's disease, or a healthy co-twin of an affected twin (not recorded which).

CDR3 protein: CASSLGDSSNQPQHF. The chain couples TRBV12-3 or TRBV12-4 to TRBJ1-5; the TCRdb D gene call, TRBD1, has no DNA to confirm it. The CDR3 consists of 15 residues.

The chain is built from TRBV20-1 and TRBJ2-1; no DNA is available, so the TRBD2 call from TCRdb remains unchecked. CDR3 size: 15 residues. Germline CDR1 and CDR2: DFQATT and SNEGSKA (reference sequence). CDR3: CSASQSGTSQDEQFF.

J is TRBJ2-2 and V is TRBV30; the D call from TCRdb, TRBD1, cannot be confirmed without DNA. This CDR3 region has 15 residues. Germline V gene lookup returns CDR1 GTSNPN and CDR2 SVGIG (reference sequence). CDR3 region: CAWSSGESYTGELFF. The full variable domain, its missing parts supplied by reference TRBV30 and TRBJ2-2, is SQTIHQWPATLVQPVGSPLSLECTVEGTSNPNLYWYRQAAGRGLQLLFYSVGIGQISSEVPQNLSASRPQDRQFILSSKKLLLSDSGFYLCAWSSGESYTGELFFGEGSRLTVL.

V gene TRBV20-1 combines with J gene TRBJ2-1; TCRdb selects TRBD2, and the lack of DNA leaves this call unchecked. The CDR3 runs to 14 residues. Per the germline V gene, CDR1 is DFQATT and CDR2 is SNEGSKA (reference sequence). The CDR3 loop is CSANRDSRYNEQFF.

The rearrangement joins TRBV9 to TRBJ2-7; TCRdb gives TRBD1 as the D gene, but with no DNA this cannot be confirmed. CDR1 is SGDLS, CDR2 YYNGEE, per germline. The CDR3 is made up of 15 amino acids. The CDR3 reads CASSPGQRGSYEQYF.

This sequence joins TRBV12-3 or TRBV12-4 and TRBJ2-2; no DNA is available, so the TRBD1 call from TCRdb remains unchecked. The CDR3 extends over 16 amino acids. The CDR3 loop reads CASRPTGTENTGELFF.

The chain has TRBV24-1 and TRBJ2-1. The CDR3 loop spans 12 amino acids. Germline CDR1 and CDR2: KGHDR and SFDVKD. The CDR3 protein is CATSDSYNEQFF.

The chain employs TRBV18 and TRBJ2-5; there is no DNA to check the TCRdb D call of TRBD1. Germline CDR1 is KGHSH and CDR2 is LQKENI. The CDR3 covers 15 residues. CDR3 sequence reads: CASSLQGARGETQYF.

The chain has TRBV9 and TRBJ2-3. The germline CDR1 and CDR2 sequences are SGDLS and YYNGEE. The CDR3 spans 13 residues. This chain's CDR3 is CASSALSTDTQYF.

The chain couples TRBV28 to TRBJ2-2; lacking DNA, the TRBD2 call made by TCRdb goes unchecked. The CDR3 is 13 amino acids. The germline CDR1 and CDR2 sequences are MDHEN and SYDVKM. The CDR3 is CASGWESTGELFF. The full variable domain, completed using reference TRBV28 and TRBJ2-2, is DVKVTQSSRYLVKRTGEKVFLECVQDMDHENMFWYRQDPGLGLRLIYFSYDVKMKEKGDIPEGYSVSREKKERFSLILESASTNQTSMYLCASGWESTGELFFGEGSRLTVL.

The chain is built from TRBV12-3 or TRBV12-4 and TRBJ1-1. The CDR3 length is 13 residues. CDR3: CASSLAPITEAFF.

The CDR3 protein is CASSQPLRADTQYF. The chain has TRBV4-1 and TRBJ2-3; checking the TCRdb D call of TRBD2 is not possible without DNA. This CDR3 has 14 amino acids. Germline CDR1 MGHRA, CDR2 YSYEKL.

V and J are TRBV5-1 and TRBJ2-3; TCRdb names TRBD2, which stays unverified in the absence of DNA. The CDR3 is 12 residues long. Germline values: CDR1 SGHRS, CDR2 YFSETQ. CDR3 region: CASSTASGPTLF.